This T cell receptor (beta chain) was obtained from a study of blood T cells in healthy people across ages. With a J-beta primer mix and a sample-barcoded 5' primer, a second PCR ran about 6 to 11 cycles. TCRdb reanalysed the 5' RACE reads using MiXCR and keeps one entry per CDR3 protein. The data contain hundreds of thousands of distinct CDR3 sequences, about 52% of them singletons. V was shortened by 4 bases and J by 5 bases, with 14 bases between the two germline ends. Germline-derived CDR1 and CDR2 are LGHNA and YSLEER. The CDR3 consists of 14 residues. The sample holds many counts of this clonotype.

This chain joins TRBV4-3 and TRBJ2-5; possible D gene TRBD2, 5 bases. The origin of this receptor is a woman aged 60-75 years in good health. Sequenced: blood. CDR3 loop: CASSLDLVRETQYF. The CDR3 nucleotides are TGCGCCAGCAGCCTGGACTTGGTCAGGGAGACCCAGTACTTC.